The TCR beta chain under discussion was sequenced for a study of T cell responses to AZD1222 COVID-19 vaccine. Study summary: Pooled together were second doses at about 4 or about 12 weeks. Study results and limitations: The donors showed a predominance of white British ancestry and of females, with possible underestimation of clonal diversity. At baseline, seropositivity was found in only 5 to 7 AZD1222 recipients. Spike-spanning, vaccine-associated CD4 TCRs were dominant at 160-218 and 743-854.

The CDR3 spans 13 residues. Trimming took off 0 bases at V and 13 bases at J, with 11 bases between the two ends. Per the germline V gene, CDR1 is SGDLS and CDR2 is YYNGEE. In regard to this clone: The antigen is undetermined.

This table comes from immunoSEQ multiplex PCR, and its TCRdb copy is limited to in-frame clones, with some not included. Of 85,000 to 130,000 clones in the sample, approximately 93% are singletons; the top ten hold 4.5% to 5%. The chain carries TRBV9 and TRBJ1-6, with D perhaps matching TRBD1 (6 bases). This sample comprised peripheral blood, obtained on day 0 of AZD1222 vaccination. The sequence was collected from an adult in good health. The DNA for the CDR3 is TGTGCCAGCAGCGTAGTTTTGGGGGGCCCCCTCCACTTT. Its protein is CASSVVLGGPLHF.